This T cell receptor (beta chain) was sequenced during a study of cytomegalovirus exposure and HLA in healthy donors. Looking at the study overall: Researchers found that approximately 85% of 350 to 500 genotyped donors fell within the Caucasian-associated ancestry cluster.

This CDR3 contains 15 residues. CDR1 MNHEY and CDR2 SVGAGI come from the germline V gene. With V trimmed by 6 bases and J by 1 base, 9 bases remained unmatched. This clone was seen at least ten times. What it recognizes is unknown. Study-wide results and limits: Later analysis revealed greater clonal expansion in HLA-associated TCR beta chains than in equally common others.

Researchers ran the PCR with 60 Vbeta and 13 Jbeta primers. The method was immunoSEQ multiplex PCR; TCRdb's version includes in-frame clones alone and lacks a portion of them. The top ten hold roughly 3.5% of the sample, which has over 150,000 clones, 77% seen once. The chain has TRBV6-5 and TRBJ2-7, with TRBD1 matching over 7 bases. The sequencing input was PBMCs. The clonotype was recovered from a man aged 30-40 years in good health and CMV-seropositive. The DNA of the CDR3 is TGTGCCAGCAGAATCTTACCGACAGGGTCCTACGAGCAGTACTTC. Translated, it gives CASRILPTGSYEQYF.